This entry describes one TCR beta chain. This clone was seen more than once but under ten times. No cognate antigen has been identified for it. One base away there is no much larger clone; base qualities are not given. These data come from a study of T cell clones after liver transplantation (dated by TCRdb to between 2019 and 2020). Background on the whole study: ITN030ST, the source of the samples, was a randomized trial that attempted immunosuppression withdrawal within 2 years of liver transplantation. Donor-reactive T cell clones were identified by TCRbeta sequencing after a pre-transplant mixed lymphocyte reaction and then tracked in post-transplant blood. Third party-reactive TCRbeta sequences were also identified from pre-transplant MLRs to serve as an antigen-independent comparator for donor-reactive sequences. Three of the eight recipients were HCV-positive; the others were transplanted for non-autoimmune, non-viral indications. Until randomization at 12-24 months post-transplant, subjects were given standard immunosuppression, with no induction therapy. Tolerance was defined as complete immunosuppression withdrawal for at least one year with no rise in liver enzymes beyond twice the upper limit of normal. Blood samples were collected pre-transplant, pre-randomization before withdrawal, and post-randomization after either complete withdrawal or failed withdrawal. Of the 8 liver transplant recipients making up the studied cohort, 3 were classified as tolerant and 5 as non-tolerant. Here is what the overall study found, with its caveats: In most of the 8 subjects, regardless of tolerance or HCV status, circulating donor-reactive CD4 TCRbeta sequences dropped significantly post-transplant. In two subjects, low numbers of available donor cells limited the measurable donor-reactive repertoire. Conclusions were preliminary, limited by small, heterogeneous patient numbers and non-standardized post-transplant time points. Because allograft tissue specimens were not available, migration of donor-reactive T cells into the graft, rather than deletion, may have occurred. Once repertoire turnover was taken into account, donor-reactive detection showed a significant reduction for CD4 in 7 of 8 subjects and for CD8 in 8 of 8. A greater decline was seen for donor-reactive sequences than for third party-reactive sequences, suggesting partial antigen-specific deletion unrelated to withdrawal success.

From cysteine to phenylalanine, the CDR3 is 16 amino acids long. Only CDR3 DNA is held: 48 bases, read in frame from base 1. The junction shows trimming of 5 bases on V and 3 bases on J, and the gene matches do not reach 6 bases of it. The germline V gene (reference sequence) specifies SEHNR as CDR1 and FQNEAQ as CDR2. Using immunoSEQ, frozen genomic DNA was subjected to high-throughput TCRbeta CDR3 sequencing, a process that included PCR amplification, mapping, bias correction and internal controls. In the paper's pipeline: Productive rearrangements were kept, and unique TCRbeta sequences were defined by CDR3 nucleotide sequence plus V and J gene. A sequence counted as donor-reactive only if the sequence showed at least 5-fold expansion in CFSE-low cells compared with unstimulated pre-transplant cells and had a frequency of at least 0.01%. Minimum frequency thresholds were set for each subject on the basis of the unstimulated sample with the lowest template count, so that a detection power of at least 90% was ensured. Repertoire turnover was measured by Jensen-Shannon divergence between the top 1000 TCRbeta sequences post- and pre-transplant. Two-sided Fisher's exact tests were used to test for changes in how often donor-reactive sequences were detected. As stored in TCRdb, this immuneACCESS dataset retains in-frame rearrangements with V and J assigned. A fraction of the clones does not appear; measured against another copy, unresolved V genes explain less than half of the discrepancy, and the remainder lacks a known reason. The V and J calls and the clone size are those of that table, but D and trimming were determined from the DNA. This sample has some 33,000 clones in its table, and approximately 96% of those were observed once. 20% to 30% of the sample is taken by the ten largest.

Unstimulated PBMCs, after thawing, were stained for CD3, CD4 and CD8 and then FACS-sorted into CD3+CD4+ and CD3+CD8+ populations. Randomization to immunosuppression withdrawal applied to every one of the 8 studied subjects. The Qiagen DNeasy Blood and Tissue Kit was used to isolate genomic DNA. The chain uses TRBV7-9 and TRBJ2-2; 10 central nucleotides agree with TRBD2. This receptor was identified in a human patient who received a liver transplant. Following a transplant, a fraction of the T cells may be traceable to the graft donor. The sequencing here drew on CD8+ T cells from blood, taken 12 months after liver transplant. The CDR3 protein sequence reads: CASSGSSGSHTGELFF. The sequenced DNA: TGTGCCAGCAGCGGCTCTAGCGGGAGTCACACCGGGGAGCTGTTTTTT.